Below are 10 T cell receptor beta chains sequenced from a single sample in a study of blood T cell repertoires in COVID-19 (dated by TCRdb to the early 2020s). Preparation of the library involved the immunoSEQ multiplex PCR assay. Sourced from immuneACCESS, this table was stored by TCRdb with only in-frame sequences that have V and J called. A share of the clones is absent; for the studies checked, an unresolved V gene accounts for under half, and the remainder has no known explanation. The sample table lists about 120,000 clones, approximately 82% of them with a count of one. The top ten hold under 3% of the sample. Sequencing was carried out using peripheral blood. Receptors were obtained from a man aged 25 to 40 with acute or convalescent COVID-19.

The genes are TRBV2 and TRBJ1-2, with D unclear. The V gene lost 6 bases and the J gene lost 3 bases, with 8 bases spanning the gap. Looked up from germline, CDR1 is SNHLY and CDR2 is FYNNEI. The CDR3 length is 12 residues. The CDR3 sequence: CASSGTDYGYTF. DNA for the CDR3: TGTGCCAGCAGCGGAACAGACTATGGCTACACCTTC.

The genes are TRBV7-2 and TRBJ2-1; 8 nucleotides match TRBD2. The CDR3 totals 15 residues. CDR1 SGHTA and CDR2 FQGNSA come from the germline V gene. V lost 3 bases and J lost 4; bases outside the gene matches: 5. The chain's CDR3 is CASSFVREVYNEQFF. DNA of the CDR3: TGTGCCAGCAGCTTCGTGCGGGAGGTTTACAATGAGCAGTTCTTC.

This sequence joins TRBV27 and TRBJ1-2; a weak D match, TRBD1 (6 bases). Germline V lookup: CDR1 MNHEY, CDR2 SMNVEV (reference sequence). This CDR3 has 13 residues. Trimming removed 5 bases from V and 5 bases from J, with 12 bases in between. CDR3 in amino acids: CASSTGFGYGYTF. The CDR3, as DNA: TGTGCCAGCAGTACAGGGTTCGGGTATGGCTACACCTTC.

The V gene is TRBV18, the J gene TRBJ2-2; 12 bases match TRBD1. Germline CDR1 KGHSH, CDR2 LQKENI. J gave up 7 bases and V 4 bases, and 7 bases lay outside the gene matches. The CDR3 has 16 residues. CDR3 region: CASSQSGTGGIGELFF. For the CDR3, the DNA is TGTGCCAGCTCACAATCCGGGACAGGGGGCATCGGGGAGCTGTTTTTT.

In this sample, this clone turned up once. CDR3 DNA sequence: TGTGCCAGTAGTTCCCTAGCGGGCACGAGTTCCAAAGAGACCCAGTACTTC. It is translated as CASSSLAGTSSKETQYF. This chain links TRBV19 with TRBJ2-5; TRBD2 matches 8 bases. After removal of 5 bases from V and 3 bases from J, the junction contained 14 bases not matched to a gene. The CDR3 extends over 17 amino acids. CDR1 and CDR2 from the germline V gene are LNHDA and SQIVND (reference sequence). The entire variable domain, with the rest obtained from reference TRBV19 and TRBJ2-5, is as follows: DGGITQSPKYLFRKEGQNVTLSCEQNLNHDAMYWYRQDPGQGLRLIYYSQIVNDFQKGDIAEGYSVSREKKESFPLTVTSAQKNPTAFYLCASSSLAGTSSKETQYFGPGTRLLVL.

This chain links TRBV19 with TRBJ1-3; no definite D call. This CDR3 has 15 amino acids. The V gene's germline CDR1 is LNHDA and CDR2 SQIVND (reference sequence). V dropped 1 base and J dropped 0 bases, with 7 bases sitting between them. The CDR3 region has the DNA TGTGCCAGTAGTATAGCGAGGTACTCTGGAAACACCATATATTTT. This encodes CASSIARYSGNTIYF.

This sequence joins TRBV6-5 and TRBJ2-7; 9 bases line up with TRBD1. The CDR3 is made up of 14 amino acids. The germline CDR1 and CDR2 sequences are MNHEY and SVGAGI. V shed 6 bases and J 4 bases; nucleotides not matched to a gene: 7. CDR3 bases: TGTGCCAGCAGCGCCGGACAGGGGTTGTACGAGCAGTACGTC. As protein: CASSAGQGLYEQYV.

This chain links TRBV4-3 with TRBJ2-5; 9 bases align to TRBD2. The CDR3 length is 14 residues. The V gene end was trimmed by 3 bases and the J gene end by 4 bases; junction bases not matched to a gene: 3. CDR1 and CDR2 from the germline V gene are LGHNA and YSLEER. The CDR3 DNA is TGCGCCAGCAGCCAGAGTAGCGGGGGAGAGACCCAGTACTTC. It translates to CASSQSSGGETQYF.

The chain uses TRBV2 and TRBJ1-2; possible D gene TRBD1, 5 bases. The V end was cut by 7 bases, the J end by 3 bases, with 15 bases between. Germline-derived CDR1 and CDR2 are SNHLY and FYNNEI. The CDR3 runs 14 residues. This chain's CDR3 is CASITYRRDYGYTF. The CDR3 nucleotides read TGTGCCAGCATCACCTACAGGAGGGACTATGGCTACACCTTC.

The V gene is TRBV15, the J gene TRBJ1-2; a possible D gene is TRBD1 (5 bases). V was clipped by 0 bases and J by 7 bases, with 12 bases between them. Germline CDR1 is LNHNV and CDR2 is YYDKDF (reference sequence). The CDR3 is 14 amino acids. CDR3 amino acids: CATSRDLGGGGYTF. CDR3 nucleotide sequence: TGTGCCACCAGCAGAGATCTTGGGGGGGGTGGCTACACCTTC.